A single sample is the source of the 27 T cell receptor beta chains below, sequenced in a study of human T cells and chemical hapten exposure. The time point was: pre-sensitization, week 0. The treatment denotes: therapeutic diphenylcyclopropenone sensitization with weekly scalp DPC. Each CDR3 protein is one row after TCRdb ran MiXCR on the RACE reads. The data contain around 300,000 distinct CDR3 sequences, around 5.5% of them singletons. Here the sequenced sample was whole blood, taken in connection with sensitization to the hapten diphenylcyclopropenone (DPC). The receptor set was obtained from a woman younger than 30 with alopecia areata. Some clones in this sample may be carry-over from other donors' samples.

This clonotype has at least ten counts. As DNA, the CDR3 is TGTGCCAGCAGGGGATACTTGGGGGACACCGGGGAGCTGTTTTTT. Residues: CASRGYLGDTGELFF. V and J are TRBV28 and TRBJ2-2; perhaps D is TRBD1 or TRBD2 (5 bases each). The V gene lost 6 bases and the J gene lost 3 bases, with 14 bases spanning the gap. Per germline, CDR1 MDHEN and CDR2 SYDVKM. CDR3 length: 15 residues.

This clonotype was counted ten times or more. This chain joins TRBV6-4 and TRBJ2-3; no clear D. The CDR3 has 13 amino acids. V was shortened by 2 bases and J by 3 bases, with 6 bases between the two germline ends. Germline values: CDR1 MRHNA, CDR2 SNTAGT. The CDR3 region is CASSDEVTDTQYF. Written as DNA, the CDR3 is TGTGCCAGCAGTGACGAGGTGACAGATACGCAGTATTTT.

This clonotype was observed at least ten times. V and J are TRBV7-8 and TRBJ1-5, with a possible D match to TRBD1 (5 bases). CDR1 SGHVS and CDR2 FQNEAQ come from the germline V gene. Trimming left V 0 bases short and J 1 base short, with 13 bases between. CDR3 length: 17 amino acids. The CDR3 sequence is CASSLAPGRPSNQPQHF. The CDR3 DNA reads as TGTGCCAGCAGCTTAGCTCCGGGACGGCCAAGCAATCAGCCCCAGCATTTT. Looking up the rest from reference TRBV7-8 and TRBJ1-5 gives the full variable domain: GAGVSQSPRYKVAKRGQDVALRCDPISGHVSLFWYQQALGQGPEFLTYFQNEAQLDKSGLPSDRFFAERPEGSVSTLKIQRTQQEDSAVYLCASSLAPGRPSNQPQHFGDGTRLSIL.

This clonotype was observed at least ten times. The chain employs TRBV5-1 and TRBJ2-3; either TRBD1 or TRBD2 may fit D (5 bases each). From germline, CDR1 is SGHRS and CDR2 YFSETQ. The CDR3 totals 17 residues. Trimming removed 1 base from V and 4 bases from J, with 19 bases in between. The CDR3 DNA is TGCGCCAGCAGCTTGTTGCGAGGGCCGGGGCTGCCAGATACGCAGTATTTT. It yields the protein CASSLLRGPGLPDTQYF.

This clonotype showed up many times. The chain recombines TRBV7-9 with TRBJ2-1; D not certain. Germline V gene sequence: CDR1 SEHNR, CDR2 FQNEAQ (reference sequence). The CDR3 has 14 residues. V gave up 0 bases and J gave up 6 bases, with 9 bases separating them. This CDR3 reads CASSLAGRGNEQFF. The CDR3 nucleotides read TGTGCCAGCAGCTTAGCCGGGCGCGGCAATGAGCAGTTCTTC.

This chain links TRBV28 with TRBJ2-3; D is possibly TRBD1 or TRBD2 (5 bases each). Looked up from germline, CDR1 is MDHEN and CDR2 is SYDVKM. This CDR3 is built from 16 residues. Between the trimmed V and J ends, which lost 2 bases and 2 bases, there was a span of 14 bases. The CDR3 is CASSLMFDGTTDTQYF. As DNA, the CDR3 is TGTGCCAGCAGTTTAATGTTTGACGGGACCACAGATACGCAGTATTTT.

V and J are TRBV2 and TRBJ2-3, with D possibly matching TRBD2 (6 bases). V lost 5 bases and J lost 5, with 29 bases in between. The germline V gene has CDR1 SNHLY and CDR2 FYNNEI. The CDR3 extends over 19 amino acids. In DNA form, the CDR3 reads TGTGCCAGCAGTCAAAAACTCGCCGGGACTTCTGCCCCCCGAGATACGCAGTATTTT. Residues: CASSQKLAGTSAPRDTQYF.

V and J are TRBV6-5 and TRBJ1-1; tentatively, D is TRBD1 (6 bases). Deletions cut 5 bases from V and 4 bases from J, with 17 bases between. The CDR3 is 15 residues long. CDR1 is MNHEY, CDR2 SVGAGI, per germline. The CDR3 reads CASSPKGGRGTEAFF. The CDR3 bases are TGTGCCAGCAGTCCCAAGGGGGGCCGCGGCACTGAAGCTTTCTTT.

The table lists this clonotype with a few counts. The chain links TRBV4-3 to TRBJ1-1; 8 positions agree with TRBD1. With V trimmed by 3 bases and J by 4 bases, 7 bases remained unmatched. The CDR3 totals 15 residues. The germline V gene has CDR1 LGHNA and CDR2 YSLEER. CDR3 sequence (DNA): TGCGCCAGCAGCCAGCAGACAGGGGTCGGCACTGAAGCTTTCTTT. Translated, it gives CASSQQTGVGTEAFF.

This clonotype was detected a few times. V usage is TRBV20-1 and J usage is TRBJ2-3; TRBD1 matches 8 bases. Germline V lookup: CDR1 DFQATT, CDR2 SNEGSKA (reference sequence). The junction had 7 bases not matched to a gene; V was cut back by 3 bases and J by 5 bases. The CDR3 is 14 amino acids. As DNA, the CDR3 is TGCAGTGCTAGTCATGGACAGGGAGGAGATACGCAGTATTTT. Amino acids: CSASHGQGGDTQYF.

The CDR3 region has the DNA TGCGCCAGCAGCCAAGATCTGAGGACAGGGATAAACATTCAGTACTTC. Encoded protein: CASSQDLRTGINIQYF. The chain links TRBV4-1 to TRBJ2-4; 8 positions agree with TRBD1. With V trimmed by 0 bases and J by 6 bases, 7 bases remained unmatched. The length of the CDR3 is 16 residues. Germline CDR1 is MGHRA and CDR2 is YSYEKL.

The V and J genes are TRBV7-2 and TRBJ2-3; D gene uncertain. CDR3 size: 13 residues. Germline V CDR1 and CDR2: SGHTA, FQGNSA. Trimming removed 0 bases from V and 7 bases from J, with 8 bases in between. The CDR3 coding sequence is TGTGCCAGCAGCTTAGCGCCTGGTAATACGCAGTATTTT. Encoded protein: CASSLAPGNTQYF.

At least ten counts were recorded for this clonotype. The chain recombines TRBV6-5 with TRBJ2-1; 16 bases agree with TRBD2. The germline gives CDR1 MNHEY, CDR2 SVGAGI. This CDR3 is 16 amino acids long. Trimming at V came to 6 bases and at J to 9 bases, leaving 8 bases not matched to a gene. Written as DNA, the CDR3 is TGTGCCAGCAGCCGCGGGACTAGCGGGGGGGCGAGTGAGCAGTTCTTC. This codes for CASSRGTSGGASEQFF.

This clonotype was counted at least ten times. The rearrangement uses TRBV7-9 and TRBJ2-7; TRBD1 or TRBD2 may be the D gene (5 bases each). In germline, CDR1 is SEHNR, CDR2 FQNEAQ (reference sequence). CDR3 length: 15 amino acids. The V end was cut by 3 bases, the J end by 0 bases, with 12 bases between. The CDR3 loop reads CASSLSGTDSYEQYF. CDR3 DNA sequence: TGTGCCAGCAGCTTGTCCGGGACGGACTCCTACGAGCAGTACTTC.

This clonotype was seen a few times. CDR3 nucleotides: TGCGCCAGCAGCCGGAGGGATGAATACGAGCAGTACTTC. It is translated as CASSRRDEYEQYF. V usage is TRBV5-1 and J usage is TRBJ2-7; the D gene is possibly TRBD2 (6 bases). Trimming shortened V by 4 bases and J by 4 bases, and 12 bases separated the two germline ends. Germline V gene lookup returns CDR1 SGHRS and CDR2 YFSETQ. The CDR3 loop spans 13 amino acids.

This chain connects TRBV9 to TRBJ2-7; 15 nucleotides agree with TRBD2. The CDR3 totals 16 residues. J gave up 4 bases and V 0 bases, and 2 bases lay outside the gene matches. Germline-derived CDR1 and CDR2 are SGDLS and YYNGEE. The CDR3 here is CASSVGGTSGGYEQYF. The CDR3 bases are TGTGCCAGCAGCGTAGGAGGGACTAGCGGGGGGTACGAGCAGTACTTC.

This clonotype has at least ten counts. This chain uses TRBV20-1 with TRBJ2-3; possible D gene TRBD1, 7 bases. The CDR3 consists of 15 residues. Trimming removed 0 bases from V and 4 bases from J, with 14 bases in between. Germline CDR1 is DFQATT and CDR2 is SNEGSKA (reference sequence). CDR3 coding DNA: TGCAGTGCTAGAGATAGTTCCAGGGGGGCAGATACGCAGTATTTT. Translation: CSARDSSRGADTQYF.

The chain has TRBV4-2 and TRBJ2-1; TRBD2 aligns across 9 bases. J gave up 7 bases and V 0 bases, and 10 bases lay outside the gene matches. This CDR3 region has 17 residues. Per the germline V gene, CDR1 is LGHNA and CDR2 is YNFKEQ. The CDR3 DNA is TGTGCCAGCAGCCAAGATCTCCTGGCGGGGGGGCGGAATGAGCAGTTCTTC. Amino acids: CASSQDLLAGGRNEQFF.

This clonotype has just a few counts. V usage is TRBV7-2 and J usage is TRBJ1-1; D is unclear. The germline V gene has CDR1 SGHTA and CDR2 FQGNSA. The CDR3 covers 15 residues. Trimming took 5 bases from V and 4 from J, leaving 17 bases between them. The chain's CDR3 is CASSPKLKTSTEAFF. The CDR3 DNA is TGTGCCAGCAGCCCTAAACTTAAGACAAGCACTGAAGCTTTCTTT. The complete variable domain, with remaining parts taken from reference TRBV7-2 and TRBJ1-1, reads GAGVSQSPSNKVTEKGKDVELRCDPISGHTALYWYRQSLGQGLEFLIYFQGNSAPDKSGLPSDRFSAERTGGSVSTLTIQRTQQEDSAVYLCASSPKLKTSTEAFFGQGTRLTVV.

The rearrangement uses TRBV6-5 and TRBJ2-1, with 10 bases that match TRBD2. The CDR3 has 15 amino acids. The junction had 12 bases not matched to a gene; V was cut back by 6 bases and J by 10 bases. Germline V gene data show CDR1 as MNHEY and CDR2 as SVGAGI. CDR3 sequence reads: CASRSGTSETEEQFF. In DNA form, the CDR3 reads TGTGCCAGCAGATCCGGGACTAGCGAGACCGAGGAGCAGTTCTTC.

There are a few counts of this clonotype. This rearrangement joins TRBV2 to TRBJ2-5; TRBD2 matches 13 bases. V shed 3 bases and J 9 bases; nucleotides not matched to a gene: 10. Germline CDR1 reads SNHLY; CDR2 reads FYNNEI. This CDR3 has 16 amino acids. CDR3 amino acids: CASSEIWGLAGMAQYF. The CDR3 DNA is TGTGCCAGCAGTGAGATATGGGGACTAGCGGGGATGGCCCAGTACTTC. The whole variable domain, remainder taken from reference TRBV2 and TRBJ2-5, is EPEVTQTPSHQVTQMGQEVILRCVPISNHLYFYWYRQILGQKVEFLVSFYNNEISEKSEIFDDQFSVERPDGSNFTLKIRSTKLEDSAMYFCASSEIWGLAGMAQYFGPGTRLLVL.

V gene TRBV7-2 combines with J gene TRBJ1-4, with 8 bases fitting TRBD1. J gave up 7 bases and V 4 bases, and 8 bases lay outside the gene matches. CDR1 SGHTA and CDR2 FQGNSA come from the germline V gene. The CDR3 spans 15 residues. The CDR3 spells CASSSNQGAGEKLFF. CDR3 bases: TGTGCCAGCAGCTCAAACCAGGGGGCAGGTGAAAAACTGTTTTTT.

This clonotype was counted at least ten times. CDR3 nucleotides: TGCGCCAGCAGCTTGCCTCCGGGACAGGGGGATGAAAAACTGTTTTTT. Protein sequence: CASSLPPGQGDEKLFF. The chain couples TRBV5-1 to TRBJ1-4; 11 nucleotides align to TRBD1. The V segment lost 1 base and the J segment 6 bases; nucleotides outside the gene matches: 5. This CDR3 comprises 16 residues. Germline V lookup: CDR1 SGHRS, CDR2 YFSETQ.

This clonotype was seen ten or more times. The chain joins TRBV7-2 to TRBJ2-7; D call uncertain. CDR3 length: 15 amino acids. Trimming stripped 1 base from V and 1 base from J, with 11 bases between. Germline assignment: CDR1 SGHTA and CDR2 FQGNSA. The CDR3 coding sequence is TGTGCCAGCAGCTTAGGCAGCCCCCCATCCTACGAGCAGTACTTC. Protein sequence: CASSLGSPPSYEQYF.

The rearrangement links TRBV20-1 to TRBJ2-6; the D gene is possibly TRBD1 (6 bases). This CDR3 region has 15 residues. Looked up from germline, CDR1 is DFQATT and CDR2 is SNEGSKA (reference sequence). Trimming left V 6 bases short and J 0 bases short, with 12 bases between. CDR3 region: CSASPGHSGANVLTF. For the CDR3, the DNA is TGCAGTGCCAGCCCGGGACACTCTGGGGCCAACGTCCTGACTTTC.

This clonotype was observed a handful of times. V is TRBV7-2 and J is TRBJ2-1; the D is unclear. The CDR3 has 13 amino acids. Germline V gene data show CDR1 as SGHTA and CDR2 as FQGNSA. Trimming stripped 0 bases from V and 7 bases from J, with 7 bases between. CDR3: CASSLANLNEQFF. Written as DNA, the CDR3 is TGTGCCAGCAGCTTAGCCAACCTTAATGAGCAGTTCTTC.

This clonotype showed up just a few times. This chain uses TRBV27 with TRBJ2-3, with a weak D call TRBD1 (6 bases). V lost 6 bases and J 0 bases, leaving 10 bases between the germline ends. Germline CDR1 is MNHEY and CDR2 is SMNVEV (reference sequence). CDR3 length: 14 amino acids. The CDR3: CASRQGPSTDTQYF. The CDR3 DNA reads as TGTGCCAGCAGACAGGGACCGAGCACAGATACGCAGTATTTT.